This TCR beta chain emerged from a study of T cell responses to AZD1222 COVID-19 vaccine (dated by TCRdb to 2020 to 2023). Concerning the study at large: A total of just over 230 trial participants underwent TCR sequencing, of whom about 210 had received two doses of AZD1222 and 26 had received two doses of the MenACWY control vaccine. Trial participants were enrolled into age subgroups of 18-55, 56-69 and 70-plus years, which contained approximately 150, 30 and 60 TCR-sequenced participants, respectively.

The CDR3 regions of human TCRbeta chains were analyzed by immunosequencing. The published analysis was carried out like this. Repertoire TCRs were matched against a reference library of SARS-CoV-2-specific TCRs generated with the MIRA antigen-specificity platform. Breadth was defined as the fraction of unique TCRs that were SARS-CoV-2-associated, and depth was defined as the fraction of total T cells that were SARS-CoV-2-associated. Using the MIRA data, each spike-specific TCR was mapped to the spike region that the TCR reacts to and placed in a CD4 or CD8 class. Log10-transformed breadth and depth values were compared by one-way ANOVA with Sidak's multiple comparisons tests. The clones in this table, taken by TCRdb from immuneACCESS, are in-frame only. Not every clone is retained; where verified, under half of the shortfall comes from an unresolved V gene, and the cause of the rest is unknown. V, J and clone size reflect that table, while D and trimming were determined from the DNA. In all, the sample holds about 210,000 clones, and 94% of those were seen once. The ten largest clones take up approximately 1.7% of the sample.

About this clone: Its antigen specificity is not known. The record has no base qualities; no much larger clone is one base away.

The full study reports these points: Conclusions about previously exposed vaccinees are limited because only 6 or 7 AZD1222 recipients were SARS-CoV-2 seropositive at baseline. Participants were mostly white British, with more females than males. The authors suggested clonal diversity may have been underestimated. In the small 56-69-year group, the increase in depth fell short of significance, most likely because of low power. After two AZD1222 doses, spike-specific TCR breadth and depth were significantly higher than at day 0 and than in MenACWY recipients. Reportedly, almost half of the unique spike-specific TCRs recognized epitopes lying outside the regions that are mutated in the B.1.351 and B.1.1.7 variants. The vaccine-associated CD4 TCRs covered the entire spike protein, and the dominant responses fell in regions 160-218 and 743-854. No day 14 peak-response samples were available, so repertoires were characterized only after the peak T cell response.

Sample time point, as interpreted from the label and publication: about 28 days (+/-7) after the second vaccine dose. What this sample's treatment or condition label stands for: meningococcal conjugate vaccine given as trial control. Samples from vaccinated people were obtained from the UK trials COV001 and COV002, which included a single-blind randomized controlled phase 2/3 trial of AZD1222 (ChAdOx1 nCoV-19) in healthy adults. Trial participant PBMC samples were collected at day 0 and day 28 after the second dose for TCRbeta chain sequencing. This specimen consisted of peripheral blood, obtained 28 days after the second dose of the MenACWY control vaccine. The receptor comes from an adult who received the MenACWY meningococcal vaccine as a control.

The CDR3 region has the sequence CASSLYSVNTGELFF. The nucleotide sequence reads TGTGCCAGCAGCTTATATAGCGTTAACACCGGGGAGCTGTTTTTT. The V and J segments used are TRBV7-2 and TRBJ2-2; TRBD2 could be the D gene, as 5 bases match. Taken from cysteine to phenylalanine, the CDR3 has 15 residues. Of all the DNA, just the CDR3 is kept, 45 bases in frame from base 1. V is reduced by 2 bases and J by 2 bases, leaving a spacing of 9 bases between them. Looking up the germline V gene yields CDR1 SGHTA and CDR2 FQGNSA.